Included here is one TCR beta chain sequence, with context. Its antigen specificity is not known. Base qualities are not recorded, but no much larger clone differs from it by a single base. These data originate in a study of cytomegalovirus exposure and HLA in healthy donors (dated 2017 in TCRdb). About the full investigation: An earlier analysis of 587 of the donors reported 276 Gb of sequence data and 117 million unique TCR beta sequences obtained from around 170 million T cells. Among some 400 genotyped donors of the cohort, an average of approximately 230,000 unique TCR beta nucleotide sequences were sequenced per donor, roughly 18% of them non-productive. A later analysis re-analyzed previously published TCR beta repertoires from 666 donors and added high-resolution HLA genotyping to study TCR occurrence patterns. All discovery cohort repertoires had been generated using a single sequencing platform. The later analysis used no new phenotypic data to find candidate immune exposures, relying instead on TCR beta sequences and their occurrence across donors. To predict cytomegalovirus infection status, the study combined high-throughput TCR immunosequencing, statistical association of individual TCRs with disease status, and machine learning. An earlier analysis of approximately 580 of the donors used high-throughput TCR beta sequencing to judge whether each TCR beta V gene segment behaved as functional or pseudogenic. Using immunosequencing, the study profiled T cell repertoires from some 670 subjects and related those repertoires to cytomegalovirus serostatus. Alongside the repertoire data, information on donor age, sex, ethnicity and CMV serostatus was compiled. Class I and class II HLA loci were covered by the typing at four-digit resolution. The number of typed donors differed by locus: roughly 629-640 for A, B, C, DRB1 and DQB1; 500 to 550 for DQA1; 606 for DPA1; and 400 to 480 for DPB1. A later genetic analysis used genome-wide SNP genotypes for about three fifths of the roughly 700 donors, treating that subset as a discovery cohort. The study aimed to test whether cataloging public T cell receptors could reveal signatures of past pathogen exposure. Of the approximately 400 genotyped donors, approximately 83% fell in the genetic ancestry cluster associated with self-reported Caucasian donors. Besides the first cohort of 550 to 750 subjects, a separate validation cohort made up of over 100 different subjects was used. Around 320 gigabases of sequencing data and tens of millions of unique TCR sequences were included in an early release covering roughly 700 HLA-typed donors. Because of strong linkage in the cohort, 4 to 6 DR-DQ haplotypes were treated as single units for association and clustering. Results and caveats for the whole study, not just this receptor: Immune exposure information for the cohort was limited to CMV serostatus. According to a later genetic analysis, donors in an Asian-associated ancestry cluster had fewer N-insertions in productive TCRs than the approximately 650-donor mean. A later genetic analysis associated a missense DCLRE1C variant with V-gene and J-gene trimming of TCR beta chains, and an independent cohort replicated the association. In vitro tests confirmed that a few of the cytomegalovirus-associated TCR beta chains recognize cytomegalovirus antigens. A further reported finding was that TCR beta sequences accurately predicted the HLA-A and HLA-B alleles for most subjects in the first cohort. Because some donors lacked HLA typing at each locus, the association tests relied only on the typed subset. Compared with equally common non-associated chains, HLA-associated TCR beta chains in a later analysis were more clonally expanded and had lower generation probabilities. According to a later analysis, TCR association rates differed among HLA loci, with DRB1 alleles showing the most associated TCRs and HLA-C alleles showing the fewest. Most CMV-associated TCR beta chains appeared to be HLA-restricted in a later analysis, and the HLA associations seemed to be driven largely by CMV exposure. At a false discovery rate of 0.05, a later analysis linked 16,000 or so TCR beta sequences to specific HLA alleles. In this cohort, only TCR beta chains were sequenced, and detectable features were limited by the absence of alpha or paired-chain data. Most TCR sequences were seen in very few donors, while some public TCRs were found in many individuals. In an earlier analysis of some 540 of the donors, most TCR beta V segments appeared in productive rearrangements about 87% or about 30% of the time, broadly matching IMGT annotations. Some IMGT-functional V segments, including TRBV6-2 and TRBV6-3, could not be distinguished by the 87-base-pair reads and were therefore excluded. The earlier analysis of almost 600 of the donors excluded seventeen rarely observed V segments, including chromosome 9 orphons, because counts were too low. Cytomegalovirus status was reported to be diagnosed by the classifier with high specificity and sensitivity in both the original and validation cohorts. Strong co-occurrence of HLA alleles, especially DR and DQ, made assigning TCR associations to individual alleles difficult. Correlated functional status among segregating V segments might reflect linkage disequilibrium, but an unknown experimental factor could not be ruled out. In a later analysis, several top co-occurrence clusters were reported to appear linked to parvovirus B19, influenza, CMV and Epstein-Barr virus. Presence/absence analyses assumed roughly uniform sequencing depth across donors, an assumption that may not hold. The authors suggested that the approach could potentially be generalized to other disease states and immunological phenotypes. The sequencing pipeline was judged likely to have produced a cluster of highly shared sequence variants as a technical artifact. In the study, 164 TCR beta chains were listed as associated with cytomegalovirus.

Trimming takes 3 bases off V and 3 bases off J; junction bases not matched to a gene: 9. There are 17 amino acids in the CDR3, from cysteine to phenylalanine inclusive. Only CDR3 DNA remains: 51 bases, in frame from the first base. Via the germline V gene, CDR1 is MRHNA and CDR2 SNTAGT. To prepare the library, the immunoSEQ multiplex PCR assay was applied. For the multiplex PCR, a mixture combining 60 forward primers for TCR Vbeta segments and 13 reverse primers for TCR Jbeta segments was used. The CDR3 region of rearranged TCR beta genes was amplified from genomic DNA with a multiplex PCR assay. The amplified TCR beta libraries were sequenced on the Illumina HiSeq System as 87-base-pair reads. The study's processing was this. A later analysis counted some 74 million unique TCR beta chains across the 690 or so repertoires, and around 12 million of these chains were shared by at least two donors. A nearest-neighbor algorithm error-corrected the raw reads and collapsed the reads into unique sequences, merging closely related sequences to remove PCR and sequencing errors. To assign V, D and J gene segments, CDR3 sequences were aligned to IMGT reference sequences. For a sequence to be retained, a match of at least six nucleotides was required to both a V gene segment and a J gene segment. Rearrangements were called productive when the CDR3 lacked stop codons and stayed in frame with V and J; all others were non-productive. CDR3 was defined according to IMGT convention as the region running from the second conserved V-encoded cysteine to the conserved J-encoded phenylalanine. Sequences without an unambiguous match to a single V gene segment were excluded from the earlier analysis of 587 of the donors. In an earlier analysis of approximately 590 of the donors, a V segment was called functional when productive rearrangements were above 56.7%, and segregating when the standard deviation between donors exceeded 5%. A statistical classification framework was built to diagnose cytomegalovirus status from the catalog of TCR beta chain sequences. In a later analysis, V and J genes were assigned by comparing TCR nucleotide sequences against IMGT/GENE-DB human TR gene sequences. A later analysis assigned CDR3 sequences and most-parsimonious VDJ recombination scenarios with the TCRdist pipeline. In a later analysis, each TCR beta chain was defined by its CDR3 amino acid sequence together with its V-gene family, and reads lacking a unique V-gene family were excluded. A later analysis removed several hundred highly shared, low-generation-probability nucleotide sequences to deal with suspected cross-contamination and a sequencing artifact. In a later analysis, a clonal expansion index was calculated for each public chain from normalized within-repertoire ranks of inferred template counts. Generation probabilities in a later analysis came from a VDJ recombination model fitted to out-of-frame rearrangements, and those results were checked against IGoR. Hypergeometric tests were used in a later analysis to score TCR-TCR, TCR-HLA and TCR-CMV co-occurrence, with a repertoire-size bias correction applied to the TCR pairs. False discovery rates were estimated in a later analysis by permuting HLA or CMV assignments 20 times. A later analysis grouped co-occurring TCRs with DBSCAN, adding TCRdist sequence similarity when clustering within HLA-allele-positive subsets. Repertoires with fewer than 30,000 or more than 120,000 public chains were left out of co-occurrence clustering, as were five repertoires with anomalous nucleotide sharing. This is the immuneACCESS table as TCRdb keeps it, with only in-frame sequences that have V and J called. A part of the clones is gone; compared with another copy, unresolved V genes explain less than half, and the rest is unexplained. The D gene and trimming were derived from the DNA, and the V and J assignments and clone size from that table. Within this sample are over 250,000 clones, with around 65% of them counted one time only. Of the sample, over 2% falls within the top ten clones.

The cohort consisted of 600 to 750 healthy bone marrow donors. All cohort members were sampled while nominally healthy, although unrecorded immune exposures were likely present. The donor tested CMV seronegative, placing the donor among the approximately 360 seronegative members of the cohort. Every donor gave a peripheral blood sample, and the peripheral blood mononuclear cells from that sample were used for TCR beta sequencing. The Qiagen DNeasy Blood Extraction Kit was used to extract genomic DNA from the blood cell samples. The receptor was isolated from a female donor in good health and CMV-seronegative. This chain is built from TRBV6-4 and TRBJ2-7; TRBD2 aligns with 12 central bases. Sequencing input: PBMCs. CDR3 region: CASSESTSGRYYYEQYF. The DNA sequence is as follows: TGTGCCAGCAGTGAATCCACTAGCGGGAGGTATTACTACGAGCAGTACTTC.